The 10 T cell receptor beta chains listed next were all sequenced from one sample in a study of memory CD4+ T cells and cytomegalovirus serostatus. Produced via immunoSEQ multiplex PCR; TCRdb's table is partial and in-frame only. Here the sample spans 50,000 or so clones, around four fifths being singletons. Single viable CD3+CD4+CD8-CD45RO+ cells were sorted as the memory CD4+ T cells. Input material: memory CD4+ T cells from blood. The origin of the receptors is an adult in good health and CMV-seropositive.

This chain connects TRBV19 to TRBJ2-7, with unresolved D. The CDR3 has 15 amino acids. CDR1 and CDR2 from the germline V gene are LNHDA and SQIVND (reference sequence). Trimming removed 4 bases from V and 4 bases from J, with 17 bases in between. CDR3 coding DNA: TGTGCCAGTAGTACCTCGGCCTCACACCTATACGAGCAGTACTTC. Amino acid sequence: CASSTSASHLYEQYF. Filled out from reference TRBV19 and TRBJ2-7, the complete variable domain reads DGGITQSPKYLFRKEGQNVTLSCEQNLNHDAMYWYRQDPGQGLRLIYYSQIVNDFQKGDIAEGYSVSREKKESFPLTVTSAQKNPTAFYLCASSTSASHLYEQYFGPGTRLTVT.

CDR3 residues: CASNPGARDSPLHF. CDR3 nucleotide sequence: TGTGCCAGCAACCCCGGGGCCAGGGATTCACCCCTCCACTTT. V gene TRBV6-6 combines with J gene TRBJ1-6; D is possibly TRBD1 (5 bases). Germline values: CDR1 MNHNY, CDR2 SVGAGI (reference sequence). The CDR3 length is 14 residues. V was cut by 7 bases and J by 8 bases, with 15 bases left in between.

In DNA form, the CDR3 reads TGTGCCAGCAGCTACGGAGGACAGCCCTACGAGCAGTACTTC. Residues: CASSYGGQPYEQYF. The V and J genes are TRBV7-8 and TRBJ2-7; possible D gene TRBD1, 6 bases. V dropped 4 bases and J dropped 2 bases, with 12 bases sitting between them. The CDR3 length is 14 residues. Germline CDR1 SGHVS, CDR2 FQNEAQ.

The gene calls are TRBV6-6 and TRBJ2-3; D assignment may be TRBD1 or TRBD2 (5 bases each). CDR3 size: 14 residues. V lost 6 bases, J lost 4 bases, and 14 bases lay in between. Germline V CDR1 and CDR2: MNHNY, SVGAGI (reference sequence). DNA of the CDR3: TGTGCCAGCAGGCCACTAGGGGAATCAGATACGCAGTATTTT. Encoded protein: CASRPLGESDTQYF.

The chain joins TRBV6-6 to TRBJ1-5; D is unresolved. Germline lookup yields CDR1 MNHNY and CDR2 SVGAGI (reference sequence). Trimming pared 6 bases from V and 2 bases from J, leaving 8 bases between. This CDR3 contains 13 residues. The CDR3 sequence is CASRGLGNQPQHF. The CDR3 coding sequence is TGTGCCAGCAGGGGATTGGGCAATCAGCCCCAGCATTTT.

The V gene is TRBV5-1, the J gene TRBJ1-3; D is ambiguous. This CDR3 is built from 15 residues. From germline, CDR1 is SGHRS and CDR2 YFSETQ. V lost 0 bases and J 0 bases, leaving 7 bases between the germline ends. The CDR3 nucleotides read TGCGCCAGCAGCTTGGAGGACCTCTCTGGAAACACCATATATTTT. This encodes CASSLEDLSGNTIYF.

The J gene is TRBJ1-5, the V gene TRBV7-2; D call uncertain. This CDR3 region has 13 residues. The germline V and J ends were trimmed by 1 base and 10 bases, with 11 bases remaining between them. Germline lookup yields CDR1 SGHTA and CDR2 FQGNSA. This CDR3 is CASSLDSQPPQHF. The CDR3 bases are TGTGCCAGCAGCTTAGATTCCCAACCTCCCCAGCATTTT. The variable domain in full, with the rest retrieved from reference TRBV7-2 and TRBJ1-5, is GAGVSQSPSNKVTEKGKDVELRCDPISGHTALYWYRQSLGQGLEFLIYFQGNSAPDKSGLPSDRFSAERTGGSVSTLTIQRTQQEDSAVYLCASSLDSQPPQHFGDGTRLSIL.

This sequence joins TRBV14 and TRBJ1-1; D is unclear. The CDR3 spans 14 residues. Germline assignment: CDR1 SGHDN and CDR2 FVKESK. The V end lost 3 bases, the J end lost 9 bases, and 17 bases lay between the germline ends. The CDR3 sequence: CASSQAMGTAKAFF. The CDR3 DNA sequence: TGTGCCAGCAGCCAGGCGATGGGTACAGCGAAAGCTTTCTTT.

The J gene is TRBJ2-7, the V gene TRBV4-2, with 7 bases fitting TRBD1. The germline gives CDR1 LGHNA, CDR2 YNFKEQ. This CDR3 region has 14 residues. The V and J ends lost 6 bases and 4 bases, in that order; junction bases with no gene match: 9. This CDR3 reads CASRLDRFEYEQYF. DNA for the CDR3: TGTGCCAGCAGGCTGGACAGGTTTGAGTACGAGCAGTACTTC.

This clone is labeled as medium-sized (0.01 to 0.1%). The chain uses TRBV19 and TRBJ2-2, with TRBD1 matching over 8 bases. CDR3 size: 14 residues. Germline V gives CDR1 LNHDA, CDR2 SQIVND (reference sequence). V lost 10 bases, J lost 5 bases, and 9 bases stayed unmatched. The CDR3 DNA is TGTGCCATTTCCCAGACAGGGGCGACCGGGGAGCTGTTTTTT. Encoded protein: CAISQTGATGELFF.